The present entry profiles one TCR beta chain with its context. This entry is derived from a study of blood T cells in healthy people across ages. Next came a second PCR, run for about 6 to 12 cycles, which used a sample-barcoded 5' primer along with a J-beta primer mix. A 12-random-nucleotide template-switch adaptor tagged each cDNA molecule. MiXCR, run by TCRdb on the 5' RACE reads, gives a single entry per CDR3 protein. The data contain some 850,000 distinct CDR3 sequences, about 26% of them singletons. The same sample was also studied in work on T cells of mothers and their children. That study adds: The authors added sample barcodes and 2-4 random nucleotides using the M1S primer of the second PCR. Reads obtained per mother exceeded 10 million TCR beta CDR3 reads, with 3 million to 3.5 million obtained per child.

The specimen sequenced was blood. The TCR was taken from a boy between 10 and 17 years old in good health.

CDR3 loop: CASRMAVRAYEQYF. CDR3 nucleotides: TGTGCCAGCAGGATGGCAGTTCGGGCCTACGAGCAGTACTTC. This chain links TRBV27 with TRBJ2-5; D is unclear. The J call could be wrong; TRBJ2-7 is a better fit for the DNA end. The CDR3 totals 14 residues. Germline V lookup: CDR1 MNHEY, CDR2 SMNVEV (reference sequence).